This record covers a single T cell receptor (beta chain). Its target is not known. Germline CDR1 MNHEY, CDR2 SVGAGI. This CDR3 is 15 amino acids long. The germline V and J ends were trimmed by 5 bases and 4 bases, with 17 bases remaining between them. The data were taken from a study of T cell responses to AZD1222 COVID-19 vaccine. Findings of the study overall: Repertoire sampling occurred only after the peak T cell response. Compared with day 0, the breadth and depth of the Spike-specific TCR repertoire rose significantly after two doses of AZD1222. Clonal diversity was possibly underestimated; the donors were predominantly white British and more often female.

Sequenced by immunoSEQ multiplex PCR; TCRdb stores in-frame clones only, minus some. The sample consists of 95,000 to 150,000 clones, more than 75% of them appearing once. J is TRBJ2-5 and V is TRBV6-5; weak D call: TRBD1 (6 bases). Source: peripheral blood, taken on day 0 of AZD1222 vaccination. This receptor was identified in an adult in good health. CDR3 DNA: TGTGCCAGCAGTCGGTCAGGGGTTGGGTTAGAGACCCAGTACTTC. This encodes CASSRSGVGLETQYF.